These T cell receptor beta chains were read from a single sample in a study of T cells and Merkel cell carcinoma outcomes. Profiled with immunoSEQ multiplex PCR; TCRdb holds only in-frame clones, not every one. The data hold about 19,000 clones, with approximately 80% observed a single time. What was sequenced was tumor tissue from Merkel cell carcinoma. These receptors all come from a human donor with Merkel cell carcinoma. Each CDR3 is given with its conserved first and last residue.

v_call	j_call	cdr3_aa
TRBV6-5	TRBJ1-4	CASSPWGEKLFF
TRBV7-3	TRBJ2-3	CASSTSGGAGDTQYF
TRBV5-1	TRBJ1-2	CASRLTESYGYTF
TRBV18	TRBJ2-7	CASSPFPGLAGGLSYEQYF
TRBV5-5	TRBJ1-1	CASSFQGDLAFF
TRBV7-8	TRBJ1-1	CASSLPRRNTEAFF
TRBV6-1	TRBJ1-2	CASSNRERFYGYTF
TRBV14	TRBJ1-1	CASSPSGQIQAFF
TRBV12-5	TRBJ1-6	CASKDTTMSSYNSPLHF
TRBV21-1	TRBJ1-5	CASTPDLGGDVNQPQHF
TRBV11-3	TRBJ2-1	CASSLSPGLHLTNEQFF
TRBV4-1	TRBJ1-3	CASSQGRGTGNTIYF
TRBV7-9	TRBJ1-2	CASSLAGRLSYGYTF
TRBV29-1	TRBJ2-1	CSVTSGGRGEQFF
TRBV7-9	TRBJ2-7	CASSLERTEQYF
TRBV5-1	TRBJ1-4	CASSLDRGTEKLFF
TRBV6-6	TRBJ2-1	CASRHLAGVYNEQFF
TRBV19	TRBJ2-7	CASSRRSSYEQYF
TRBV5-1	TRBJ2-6	CASSLAGAGANVLTF